A selection of T cell receptor beta chains follows, all from one sample in a study of blood T cell repertoires in COVID-19. Here immunoSEQ multiplex PCR was the method, and the copy in TCRdb shows in-frame clones only, minus some. The table lists more than 90,000 clones, 80% to 90% of them singletons, with less than 1.5% in the top ten. Source material: peripheral blood. These receptors all come from a man between 40 and 49 years old with acute or convalescent COVID-19. CDR3s include the opening cysteine and the closing phenylalanine or tryptophan. Each record gives: V gene, CDR3 length, J gene, D gene, clone size, CDR3 protein, CDR3 DNA. D genes are given only for firm matches. Some rows mark clone size as missing; the rest say once, few, many or name a class of expanded clone.

V: TRBV4-2; length: 18; J: TRBJ2-6; D: TRBD2; size: few; CDR3: CASSQDPPAGAGANVLTF; DNA: TGTGCCAGCAGCCAAGATCCGCCAGCGGGAGCTGGGGCCAACGTCCTGACTTTC
V: TRBV21-1; length: 16; J: TRBJ1-6; D: -; size: -; CDR3: CASSKKRRTGNSPLHF; DNA: TGTGCCAGCAGCAAAAAGCGACGGACGGGGAATTCACCCCTCCACTTT
V: TRBV24-1; length: 17; J: TRBJ2-1; D: -; size: -; CDR3: CATSETLVSGSYNEQFF; DNA: TGTGCCACCAGTGAGACTTTAGTTAGCGGCTCCTACAATGAGCAGTTCTTC
V: TRBV23-1; length: 17; J: TRBJ2-7; D: TRBD2; size: -; CDR3: CASSPIAAGGGSYEQYF; DNA: TGCGCCAGCAGTCCGATCGCAGCGGGGGGCGGAAGCTACGAGCAGTACTTC
V: TRBV7-6; length: 17; J: TRBJ2-3; D: -; size: once; CDR3: CASSLREGGRPQDTQYF; DNA: TGTGCCAGCAGCTTAAGGGAGGGGGGCCGGCCTCAGGATACGCAGTATTTT
V: TRBV6-2/TRBV6-3; length: 14; J: TRBJ1-2; D: -; size: -; CDR3: CASSFVGGAYGYTF; DNA: TGTGCCAGCAGTTTCGTCGGTGGGGCCTATGGCTACACCTTC
V: TRBV11-2; length: 18; J: TRBJ2-1; D: -; size: -; CDR3: CASSLRPLSSDSYNEQFF; DNA: TGTGCCAGCAGCTTAAGGCCGCTTTCTAGCGACTCCTACAATGAGCAGTTCTTC
V: TRBV6-6; length: 16; J: TRBJ2-7; D: -; size: -; CDR3: CASSPTRHSSSYEQYF; DNA: TGTGCCAGCAGCCCGACCCGACACTCCTCCTCCTACGAGCAGTACTTC
V: TRBV27; length: 17; J: TRBJ1-4; D: -; size: -; CDR3: CASSLGSGRRGNEKLFF; DNA: TGTGCCAGCAGTTTAGGCTCCGGGAGGCGGGGAAATGAAAAACTGTTTTTT
V: TRBV28; length: 15; J: TRBJ2-3; D: TRBD2; size: -; CDR3: CASTWGGGRPDTQYF; DNA: TGTGCCAGCACCTGGGGGGGCGGGAGGCCAGATACGCAGTATTTT